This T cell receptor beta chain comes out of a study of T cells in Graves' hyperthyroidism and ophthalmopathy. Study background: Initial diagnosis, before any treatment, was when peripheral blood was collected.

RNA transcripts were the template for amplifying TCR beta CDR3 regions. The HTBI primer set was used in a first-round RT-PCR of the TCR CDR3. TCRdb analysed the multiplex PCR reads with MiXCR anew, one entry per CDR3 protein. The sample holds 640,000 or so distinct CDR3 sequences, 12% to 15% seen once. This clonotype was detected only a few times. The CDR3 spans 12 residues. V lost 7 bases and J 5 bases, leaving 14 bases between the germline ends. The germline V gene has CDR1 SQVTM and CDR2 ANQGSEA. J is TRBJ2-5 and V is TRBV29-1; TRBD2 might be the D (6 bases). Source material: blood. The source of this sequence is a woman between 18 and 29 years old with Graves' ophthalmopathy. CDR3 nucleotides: TGCAGCGCCCGGGGACTGGGGGAGACCCAGTACTTC. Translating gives CSARGLGETQYF.